Listed below are T cell receptor beta chains from one sample, sequenced in a study of beta chain features in type 1 diabetes. Here immunoSEQ multiplex PCR was the method, and the copy in TCRdb shows in-frame clones only, minus some. The sample shows just over 600,000 clones, about a sixth of them seen only once. Sample: naive CD4+ T cells from blood. The receptors here all came from a man aged 18-30 years in good health. CDR3s include the opening cysteine and the closing phenylalanine or tryptophan. The order of the fields is clone size, D gene, J gene, V gene, CDR3 protein, CDR3 DNA. A D gene is named only where the DNA matches it firmly. The size entry is marked missing in some rows and otherwise reads once, few, many or a size class.

size: few; D: -; J: TRBJ2-4; V: TRBV7-2; CDR3: CASSLGGPIQYF; DNA: TGTGCCAGCAGCTTGGGGGGGCCCATTCAGTACTTC
size: once; D: TRBD1; J: TRBJ1-1; V: TRBV6-4; CDR3: CASRTGTNTEAFF; DNA: TGTGCCAGCAGGACAGGGACGAACACTGAAGCTTTCTTT
size: few; D: -; J: TRBJ2-7; V: TRBV7-2; CDR3: CASSSRGIPYEQYF; DNA: TGTGCCAGCAGCTCCCGGGGAATACCCTACGAGCAGTACTTC
size: few; D: -; J: TRBJ2-5; V: TRBV4-1; CDR3: CASSRGETQYF; DNA: TGCGCCAGCAGCCGCGGGGAGACCCAGTACTTC
size: few; D: -; J: TRBJ2-6; V: TRBV4-3; CDR3: CASSQEHPRSAGANVLTF; DNA: TGCGCCAGCAGCCAAGAACACCCCCGATCAGCTGGGGCCAACGTCCTGACTTTC
size: -; D: TRBD1; J: TRBJ1-2; V: TRBV2; CDR3: CASKVQGVYGYTF; DNA: TGTGCCAGCAAGGTACAGGGGGTCTATGGCTACACCTTC
size: few; D: TRBD1; J: TRBJ1-5; V: TRBV2; CDR3: CASSERRTGRIHNQPQHF; DNA: TGTGCCAGCAGTGAACGGAGGACAGGGAGAATACACAATCAGCCCCAGCATTTT
size: -; D: TRBD1; J: TRBJ1-5; V: TRBV7-2; CDR3: CASSSGQGAGGNQPQHF; DNA: TGTGCCAGCAGCTCTGGACAGGGGGCCGGAGGGAATCAGCCCCAGCATTTT
size: -; D: -; J: TRBJ1-2; V: TRBV10-3; CDR3: CAISESWANYGYTF; DNA: TGTGCCATCAGTGAGTCTTGGGCTAACTATGGCTACACCTTC
size: -; D: -; J: TRBJ1-2; V: TRBV18; CDR3: CASSPPGEGYGYTF; DNA: TGTGCCAGCTCACCACCAGGGGAAGGCTATGGCTACACCTTC
size: -; D: -; J: TRBJ1-1; V: TRBV7-2; CDR3: CASNRGGLGTEAFF; DNA: TGTGCCAGCAACCGTGGGGGGTTGGGCACTGAAGCTTTCTTT
size: many; D: -; J: TRBJ2-6; V: TRBV7-9; CDR3: CASSPGSGANVLTF; DNA: TGTGCCAGCAGCCCCGGATCTGGGGCCAACGTCCTGACTTTC
size: few; D: -; J: TRBJ1-1; V: TRBV19; CDR3: CASSRGNQNTEAFF; DNA: TGTGCCAGTAGTAGGGGAAACCAGAACACTGAAGCTTTCTTT
size: few; D: -; J: TRBJ2-1; V: TRBV2; CDR3: CASRGMATVGDNEQFF; DNA: TGTGCCAGCAGGGGGATGGCGACTGTTGGGGACAATGAGCAGTTCTTC
size: -; D: -; J: TRBJ2-5; V: TRBV9; CDR3: CASSVVGETQYF; DNA: TGTGCCAGCAGCGTAGTGGGTGAGACCCAGTACTTC
size: -; D: TRBD1; J: TRBJ2-7; V: TRBV27; CDR3: CASSFHPRTGDYGYEQYF; DNA: TGTGCCAGCAGTTTCCATCCCCGGACAGGGGATTATGGGTACGAGCAGTACTTC
size: few; D: TRBD1; J: TRBJ2-5; V: TRBV10-3; CDR3: CASQRGQGQETQYF; DNA: TGTGCCAGCCAGCGCGGACAGGGACAAGAGACCCAGTACTTC
size: -; D: -; J: TRBJ1-5; V: TRBV9; CDR3: CASSAQGSGDQPQHF; DNA: TGTGCCAGCAGCGCGCAGGGTTCTGGGGATCAGCCCCAGCATTTT
size: -; D: TRBD2; J: TRBJ2-1; V: TRBV7-2; CDR3: CASSLSSSGPYNEQFF; DNA: TGTGCCAGCAGCTTAAGTTCTAGCGGACCCTACAATGAGCAGTTCTTC
size: few; D: -; J: TRBJ2-7; V: TRBV5-6; CDR3: CASQPLSSYEQYF; DNA: TGTGCCAGCCAGCCCCTGAGCTCCTACGAGCAGTACTTC
size: few; D: TRBD2; J: TRBJ2-7; V: TRBV4-2; CDR3: CASSQALAGATYEQYF; DNA: TGTGCCAGCAGCCAAGCCCTAGCGGGGGCCACCTACGAGCAGTACTTC
size: -; D: -; J: TRBJ2-7; V: TRBV5-6; CDR3: CASSPRGYRDHEQYF; DNA: TGTGCCAGCAGCCCCAGGGGATACAGGGACCACGAGCAGTACTTC
size: few; D: -; J: TRBJ2-2; V: TRBV7-3; CDR3: CASSLNPGAGTGELFF; DNA: TGTGCCAGCAGCTTAAACCCAGGGGCGGGCACCGGGGAGCTGTTTTTT
size: few; D: -; J: TRBJ2-1; V: TRBV11-2; CDR3: CASSLGGWEQFF; DNA: TGTGCCAGCAGCTTAGGAGGGTGGGAGCAGTTCTTC
size: -; D: -; J: TRBJ2-4; V: TRBV11-3; CDR3: CASSSHGLAKNIQYF; DNA: TGTGCCAGCAGCTCTCACGGGCTAGCCAAAAACATTCAGTACTTC
size: many; D: -; J: TRBJ2-4; V: TRBV10-3; CDR3: CAISGNQYF; DNA: TGTGCCATCAGTGGAAATCAGTACTTC
size: few; D: -; J: TRBJ2-3; V: TRBV7-9; CDR3: CASSLALAATDTQYF; DNA: TGTGCCAGCAGCTTAGCGCTAGCTGCCACAGATACGCAGTATTTT
size: -; D: -; J: TRBJ2-7; V: TRBV28; CDR3: CASSVNTGAPYEQYF; DNA: TGTGCCAGCAGTGTTAATACAGGAGCCCCCTACGAGCAGTACTTC
size: -; D: -; J: TRBJ2-2; V: TRBV5-1; CDR3: CASSLAGVDTGELFF; DNA: TGCGCCAGCAGCTTGGCGGGAGTAGACACCGGGGAGCTGTTTTTT
size: -; D: TRBD2; J: TRBJ2-2; V: TRBV19; CDR3: CASTRPQGLAGPTGELFF; DNA: TGTGCCAGTACCCGCCCCCAGGGACTAGCGGGTCCCACCGGGGAGCTGTTTTTT
size: few; D: TRBD2; J: TRBJ2-1; V: TRBV11-3; CDR3: CASSTGSGIVEQFF; DNA: TGTGCCAGCAGCACGGGTAGCGGGATAGTTGAGCAGTTCTTC
size: -; D: -; J: TRBJ1-5; V: TRBV6-5; CDR3: CASGGSGNQPQHF; DNA: TGTGCCAGCGGTGGGTCCGGCAATCAGCCCCAGCATTTT
size: few; D: -; J: TRBJ2-3; V: TRBV11-1; CDR3: CASSLRGVTDTQYF; DNA: TGTGCCAGCAGCTTAAGGGGAGTCACAGATACGCAGTATTTT
size: -; D: -; J: TRBJ1-2; V: TRBV28; CDR3: CASRPPLNYGYTF; DNA: TGTGCCAGCAGGCCCCCCCTTAACTATGGCTACACCTTC
size: -; D: -; J: TRBJ2-5; V: TRBV15; CDR3: CATAGANLRETQYF; DNA: TGTGCCACCGCAGGAGCTAACTTACGGGAGACCCAGTACTTC
size: -; D: -; J: TRBJ2-7; V: TRBV4-3; CDR3: CASSQVRGPAYEQYF; DNA: TGCGCCAGCAGCCAAGTGCGGGGGCCCGCCTACGAGCAGTACTTC
size: few; D: -; J: TRBJ2-2; V: TRBV30; CDR3: CAWTSTPTGELFF; DNA: TGTGCCTGGACTTCCACTCCCACCGGGGAGCTGTTTTTT
size: once; D: -; J: TRBJ2-5; V: TRBV27; CDR3: CASSLRVGETQYF; DNA: TGTGCCAGCAGCTTAAGGGTTGGCGAGACCCAGTACTTC
size: -; D: TRBD1; J: TRBJ2-1; V: TRBV5-4; CDR3: CASSLQGANEQFF; DNA: TGTGCCAGCAGCTTACAGGGGGCGAATGAGCAGTTCTTC
size: -; D: -; J: TRBJ1-4; V: TRBV28; CDR3: CASSRTGDESF; DNA: TGTGCCAGCAGTCGTACAGGAGACGAATCCTTT
size: few; D: -; J: TRBJ2-5; V: TRBV27; CDR3: CASSLRETQYF; DNA: TGTGCCAGCAGTTTAAGAGAGACCCAGTACTTC
size: few; D: -; J: TRBJ2-1; V: TRBV9; CDR3: CASSADRIPPYNEQFF; DNA: TGTGCCAGCAGCGCCGACAGAATCCCACCCTACAATGAGCAGTTCTTC
size: -; D: TRBD1; J: TRBJ1-1; V: TRBV2; CDR3: CASSGPTGHTEAFF; DNA: TGTGCCAGCAGTGGACCGACAGGGCACACTGAAGCTTTCTTT
size: few; D: -; J: TRBJ2-3; V: TRBV7-9; CDR3: CASSLEGLASTQYF; DNA: TGTGCCAGCAGCTTAGAGGGCCTAGCGAGTACGCAGTATTTT
size: -; D: -; J: TRBJ2-4; V: TRBV21-1; CDR3: CASRPRDSDPIVAKNIQYF; DNA: TGTGCCAGCAGACCCCGGGACAGTGACCCGATAGTAGCCAAAAACATTCAGTACTTC